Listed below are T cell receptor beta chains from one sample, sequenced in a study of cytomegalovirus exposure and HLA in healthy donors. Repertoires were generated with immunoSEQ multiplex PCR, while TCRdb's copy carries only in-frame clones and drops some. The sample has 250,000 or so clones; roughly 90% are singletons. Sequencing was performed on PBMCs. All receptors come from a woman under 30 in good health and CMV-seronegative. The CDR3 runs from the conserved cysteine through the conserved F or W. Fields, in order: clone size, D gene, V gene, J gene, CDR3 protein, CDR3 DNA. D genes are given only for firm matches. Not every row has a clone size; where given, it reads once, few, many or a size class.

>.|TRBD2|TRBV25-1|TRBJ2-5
CASSEFRGVQETQYF
TGTGCCAGCAGTGAATTCCGGGGGGTCCAAGAGACCCAGTACTTC
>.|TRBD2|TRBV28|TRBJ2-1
CASSLWGLAGSYNEQFF
TGTGCCAGCAGTTTATGGGGACTAGCGGGCTCCTACAATGAGCAGTTCTTC
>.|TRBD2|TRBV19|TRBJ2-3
CASSGSGYRTDTQYF
TGTGCCAGTAGTGGTAGCGGGTACCGCACAGATACGCAGTATTTT
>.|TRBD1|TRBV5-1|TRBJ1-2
CASSFRTGEVGYTF
TGCGCCAGCAGCTTCCGGACAGGGGAAGTTGGCTACACCTTC
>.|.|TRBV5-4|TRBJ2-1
CASSLEVGRQNEQFF
TGTGCCAGCAGCTTGGAGGTGGGCAGACAAAATGAGCAGTTCTTC
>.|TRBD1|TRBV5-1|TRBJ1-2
CASSLVQGAYGYTF
TGCGCCAGCAGCTTGGTACAGGGGGCGTATGGCTACACCTTC
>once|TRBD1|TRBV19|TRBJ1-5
CASSSRTGGLDQPQHF
TGTGCCAGTAGTTCCCGGACAGGGGGGTTGGATCAGCCCCAGCATTTT
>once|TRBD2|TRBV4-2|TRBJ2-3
CASSPTGLAGGSTDTQYF
TGTGCCAGCAGCCCCACCGGACTAGCGGGGGGGTCCACAGATACGCAGTATTTT
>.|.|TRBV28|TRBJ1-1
CASRIMSAEAFF
TGTGCCAGCAGGATAATGAGCGCTGAAGCTTTCTTT
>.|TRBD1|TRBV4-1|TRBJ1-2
CASSPGQGPANYGYTF
TGCGCCAGCAGCCCCGGACAGGGCCCTGCTAACTATGGCTACACCTTC
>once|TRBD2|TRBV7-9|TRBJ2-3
CASLSGAGGPDTQYF
TGTGCCAGCCTAAGTGGCGCGGGGGGGCCAGATACGCAGTATTTT
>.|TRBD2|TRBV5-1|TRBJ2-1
CASSTGSGASYNEQFF
TGCGCCAGCAGCACAGGAAGCGGGGCTTCCTACAATGAGCAGTTCTTC
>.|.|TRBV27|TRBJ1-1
CASSLLGGDTEAFF
TGTGCCAGCAGTTTATTGGGGGGGGACACTGAAGCTTTCTTT
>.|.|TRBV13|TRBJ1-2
CASSVRTGLTQEGNGYTF
TGTGCCAGCAGCGTCCGAACAGGGCTCACGCAAGAGGGGAATGGCTACACCTTC
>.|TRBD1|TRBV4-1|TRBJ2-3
CASSHQGAQDTQYF
TGCGCCAGCAGCCATCAGGGGGCACAAGATACGCAGTATTTT
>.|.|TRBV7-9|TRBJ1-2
CASSPDSPGGYTF
TGTGCCAGCAGCCCCGACAGTCCCGGCGGCTACACCTTC
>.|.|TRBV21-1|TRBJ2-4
CASIGGGKYF
TGTGCCAGCATTGGCGGCGGAAAGTACTTC
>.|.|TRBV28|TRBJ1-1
CASSAPDKNTEAFF
TGTGCCAGCAGCGCCCCGGACAAGAACACTGAAGCTTTCTTT
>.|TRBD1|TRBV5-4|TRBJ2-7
CASSLDYGTGGYEQYF
TGTGCCAGCAGCTTGGACTACGGGACAGGGGGGTACGAGCAGTACTTC
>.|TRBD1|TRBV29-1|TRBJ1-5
CSVGDRGGQPQHF
TGCAGCGTGGGAGACAGGGGAGGTCAGCCCCAGCATTTT
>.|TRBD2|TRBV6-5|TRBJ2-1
CASSYAGTSGDEQFF
TGTGCCAGCAGTTATGCCGGGACTAGCGGGGATGAGCAGTTCTTC
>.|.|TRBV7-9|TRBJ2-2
CASSLAGQYTGELFF
TGTGCCAGCAGCTTGGCCGGACAGTACACCGGGGAGCTGTTTTTT
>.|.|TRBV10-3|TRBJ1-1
CAIRLQGMNTEAFF
TGTGCCATCAGATTACAGGGAATGAACACTGAAGCTTTCTTT
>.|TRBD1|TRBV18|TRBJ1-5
CASSPPSGQGLDQPQHF
TGTGCCAGCTCACCACCGTCAGGACAGGGGTTAGATCAGCCCCAGCATTTT
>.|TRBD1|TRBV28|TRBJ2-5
CASSLGQAQETQYF
TGTGCCAGCAGCCTGGGACAGGCACAAGAGACCCAGTACTTC
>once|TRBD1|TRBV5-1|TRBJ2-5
CASSPGTVQETQYF
TGCGCCAGCAGCCCCGGGACAGTTCAAGAGACCCAGTACTTC
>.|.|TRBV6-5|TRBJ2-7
CASSDTGHYEQYF
TGTGCCAGCAGTGACACGGGACACTACGAGCAGTACTTC
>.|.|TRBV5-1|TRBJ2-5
CASSPHQGIQETQYF
TGCGCCAGCAGCCCCCATCAGGGTATCCAAGAGACCCAGTACTTC
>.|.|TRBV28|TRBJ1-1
CASSLLQGTEAFF
TGTGCCAGCAGTTTATTACAGGGCACTGAAGCTTTCTTT
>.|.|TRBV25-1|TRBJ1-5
CASSEAGGLGNQPQHF
TGTGCCAGCAGTGAAGCCGGGGGGCTGGGCAATCAGCCCCAGCATTTT
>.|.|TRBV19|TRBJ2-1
CASSMLGQGYNEQFF
TGTGCCAGTAGTATGCTGGGTCAGGGCTACAATGAGCAGTTCTTC
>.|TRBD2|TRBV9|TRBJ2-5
CASSTRLAAGETQYF
TGTGCCAGCAGCACCCGACTAGCGGCGGGGGAAACCCAGTACTTC
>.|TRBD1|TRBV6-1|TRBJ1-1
CASVTGGADTEAFF
TGTGCCAGCGTTACAGGGGGCGCGGACACTGAAGCTTTCTTT
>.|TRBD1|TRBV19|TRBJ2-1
CASSIQGVGDEQFF
TGTGCCAGTAGTATCCAGGGGGTAGGGGATGAGCAGTTCTTC
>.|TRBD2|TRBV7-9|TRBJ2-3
CASSPAPSGGTDTQYF
TGTGCCAGCAGCCCCGCCCCTAGCGGGGGCACAGATACGCAGTATTTT
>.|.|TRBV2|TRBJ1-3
CASSEVQANTIYF
TGTGCCAGCAGTGAAGTACAGGCTAACACCATATATTTT
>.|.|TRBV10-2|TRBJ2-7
CASSPGWQGKHEQYF
TGCGCCAGCAGCCCGGGGTGGCAGGGGAAGCACGAGCAGTACTTC
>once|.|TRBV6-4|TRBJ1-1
CASSEQLNTEAFF
TGTGCCAGCAGTGAACAGCTGAACACTGAAGCTTTCTTT
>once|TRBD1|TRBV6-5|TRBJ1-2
CASSRQGEANYGYTF
TGTGCCAGCAGCAGACAGGGGGAAGCTAACTATGGCTACACCTTC
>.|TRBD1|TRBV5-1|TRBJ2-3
CASSKFTGGKAEDTQYF
TGCGCCAGCAGCAAATTTACAGGGGGGAAGGCCGAAGATACGCAGTATTTT
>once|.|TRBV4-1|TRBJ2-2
CASSQNSGSHTGELFF
TGCGCCAGCAGCCAAAATTCGGGGTCTCACACCGGGGAGCTGTTTTTT